This entry lists 15 T cell receptor beta chains sequenced from one sample in a study of blood T cell repertoires in COVID-19. Sequencing was performed with immunoSEQ multiplex PCR; in TCRdb, only in-frame clones are kept and a portion is missing. The table has roughly 190,000 clones, approximately 94% seen once. Sequenced sample: peripheral blood. These receptors were collected from a man aged 25 to 45 with COVID-19, enrolled during active disease.

This CDR3 is CSASPNRFNQPQHF. Here the CDR3 DNA reads TGCAGTGCTAGTCCCAATCGGTTCAATCAGCCCCAGCATTTT. This chain uses TRBV20-1 with TRBJ1-5, with no clear D. The CDR3 consists of 14 residues. The germline CDR1 and CDR2 sequences are DFQATT and SNEGSKA (reference sequence). Trimming pared 3 bases from V and 3 bases from J, leaving 12 bases between.

The chain links TRBV2 to TRBJ1-2, with TRBD1 matching over 7 bases. V lost 6 bases to trimming and J lost 6 bases; unmatched junction nucleotides: 7. Germline V lookup: CDR1 SNHLY, CDR2 FYNNEI. This CDR3 contains 13 residues. CDR3 nucleotides: TGTGCCAGCAGGAAAGACAGGGAGAATGGCTACACCTTC. Amino acids: CASRKDRENGYTF.

The genes are TRBV30 and TRBJ1-5; a possible D gene is TRBD1 (5 bases). Trimming took off 2 bases at V and 3 bases at J, with 8 bases between the two ends. CDR1 and CDR2 (germline): GTSNPN, SVGIG (reference sequence). The CDR3 covers 13 residues. The CDR3 protein is CAWSRQNNQPQHF. CDR3 nucleotides: TGTGCCTGGAGTAGACAGAACAATCAGCCCCAGCATTTT.

The V call is TRBV5-4, the J call TRBJ1-6, with 8 bases that match TRBD1. Unmatched junction bases numbered 3, after V lost 0 bases and J lost 7 bases. Germline V gene data show CDR1 as SGHNT and CDR2 as YYREEE (reference sequence). There are 15 residues in the CDR3. The CDR3 protein is CASSLVGQGNSPLHF. The CDR3 DNA reads as TGTGCCAGCAGCTTGGTCGGACAGGGCAATTCACCCCTCCACTTT.

The rearrangement uses TRBV19 and TRBJ2-7; 7 bases map to TRBD1. This CDR3 has 14 amino acids. Per germline, CDR1 LNHDA and CDR2 SQIVND (reference sequence). Trimming removed 8 bases from V and 2 bases from J; junction bases left unmatched: 9. In nucleotides, the CDR3 is TGTGCCAGTGGGTTGACGGGACAGACCTACGAGCAGTACTTC. Translated, it gives CASGLTGQTYEQYF.

This clone has just one count. The chain employs TRBV7-6 and TRBJ2-5; 12 nucleotides align to TRBD2. Germline lookup yields CDR1 SGHVS and CDR2 FNYEAQ. The CDR3 loop spans 16 amino acids. After removal of 5 bases from V and 1 base from J, the junction contained 5 bases not matched to a gene. The CDR3 loop reads CASSPGLAGTQETQYF. The CDR3, as DNA: TGTGCCAGCAGCCCCGGACTAGCGGGGACCCAAGAGACCCAGTACTTC.

This clone has only one observation. The chain has TRBV7-9 and TRBJ1-3; 11 nucleotides agree with TRBD1. There are 16 residues in the CDR3. V shed 5 bases, J shed 2 bases, and the junction held 5 bases outside the gene matches. The germline gives CDR1 SEHNR, CDR2 FQNEAQ (reference sequence). DNA of the CDR3: TGTGCCAGCAGCGCGTCGGGACAGGGGGCTGGAAACACCATATATTTT. It specifies CASSASGQGAGNTIYF.

This clone was recorded once. The chain employs TRBV7-3 and TRBJ2-7; 8 nucleotides agree with TRBD2. V dropped 8 bases and J dropped 5; count of bases not matched to a gene: 5. Per germline, CDR1 SGHTA and CDR2 FQGTGA. CDR3 length: 12 residues. As DNA, the CDR3 is TGTGCCAGCGGGCTAGCGGGCCACGAGCAGTACTTC. As protein: CASGLAGHEQYF.

This chain links TRBV9 with TRBJ1-2, with D maybe TRBD1 (5 bases). There are 13 residues in the CDR3. The V gene's germline CDR1 is SGDLS and CDR2 YYNGEE. V shed 0 bases and J shed 8 bases, with 11 bases lying between them. The CDR3 protein is CASSVGPPGGYTF. DNA of the CDR3: TGTGCCAGCAGCGTAGGACCCCCAGGGGGCTACACCTTC. Complete variable domain (other parts from reference TRBV9 and TRBJ1-2): DSGVTQTPKHLITATGQRVTLRCSPRSGDLSVYWYQQSLDQGLQFLIQYYNGEERAKGNILERFSAQQFPDLHSELNLSSLELGDSALYFCASSVGPPGGYTFGSGTRLTVV.

The chain couples TRBV19 to TRBJ2-5; D is uncertain. The CDR3 has 16 residues. Trimming took 1 base from V and 1 from J, leaving 13 bases between them. CDR1 LNHDA and CDR2 SQIVND come from the germline V gene (reference sequence). The CDR3 loop is CASSIGTVLAQETQYF. The CDR3 DNA is TGTGCCAGTAGTATAGGTACTGTCCTCGCCCAAGAGACCCAGTACTTC.

The rearrangement links TRBV2 to TRBJ1-6; 7 bases line up with TRBD1. With 0 bases clipped from V and 10 bases from J, the junction kept 3 bases outside the gene matches. Per the germline V gene, CDR1 is SNHLY and CDR2 is FYNNEI. The CDR3 covers 14 residues. This CDR3 is CASSEATGRSPLHF. The CDR3 nucleotides are TGTGCCAGCAGTGAAGCGACAGGGCGATCACCCCTCCACTTT. The complete variable domain, with remaining parts taken from reference TRBV2 and TRBJ1-6, reads EPEVTQTPSHQVTQMGQEVILRCVPISNHLYFYWYRQILGQKVEFLVSFYNNEISEKSEIFDDQFSVERPDGSNFTLKIRSTKLEDSAMYFCASSEATGRSPLHFGNGTRLTVT.

The chain joins TRBV4-1 to TRBJ2-1; no clear D. CDR1 MGHRA and CDR2 YSYEKL come from the germline V gene. The CDR3 contains 12 residues. Trimming took 4 bases from V and 10 from J, leaving 11 bases between them. The CDR3 nucleotides are TGCGCCAGCAGCCTCTCGGGTAGGGAGCAGTTCTTC. The encoded protein is CASSLSGREQFF.

The rearrangement joins TRBV10-3 to TRBJ1-1, with 7 bases that match TRBD1. CDR1 and CDR2 (germline): ENHRY, SYGVKD. The junction had 11 bases not matched to a gene; V was cut back by 10 bases and J by 6 bases. This CDR3 is built from 13 residues. DNA for the CDR3: TGTGCCACGAAAAATACAGGGGACCCTGAAGCTTTCTTT. The encoded protein is CATKNTGDPEAFF.

This sequence joins TRBV2 and TRBJ2-7; 8 bases match TRBD1. The CDR3 consists of 14 residues. Germline lookup yields CDR1 SNHLY and CDR2 FYNNEI. The trim removed 9 bases at V and 5 bases at J, leaving 12 bases unmatched. CDR3 loop: CASVFGQGGHEQYF. CDR3 bases: TGTGCCAGTGTTTTTGGACAGGGCGGACACGAGCAGTACTTC.

The V and J genes are TRBV28 and TRBJ2-3; D ambiguous. Between the trimmed V and J ends, which lost 3 bases and 9 bases, there was a span of 13 bases. This CDR3 has 13 residues. The germline V gene encodes CDR1 MDHEN and CDR2 SYDVKM. CDR3 amino acids: CASSLSPSFTQYF. Written as DNA, the CDR3 is TGTGCCAGCAGTTTGAGCCCGTCGTTCACGCAGTATTTT.